This T cell receptor beta chain was sequenced in a study of CD8+ T cells in alopecia areata (dated by TCRdb to the late 2010s). With respect to the entire study: The treated patients, all with moderate-to-severe alopecia areata, were enrolled in an open-label pilot trial of oral tofacitinib given at 5 to 10 mg twice daily. TCRbeta CDR3 regions were amplified by immunoSEQ multiplex PCR using 35 Vbeta forward and 13 Jbeta reverse primers. Scalp tissue and sorted CD4+ and CD8+ peripheral blood T cells from patchy and totalis/universalis alopecia areata patients and from healthy controls were covered by human TCRbeta sequencing. In both human patients and the C3H/HeJ mouse model, the study applied high-throughput TCRbeta sequencing to look at T cell clonal expansion in alopecia areata. Clonality in the scalp was compared among normal scalp (n=4), patchy alopecia areata scalp (n=8), and alopecia totalis/universalis scalp (n=8). Biopsies were taken from tofacitinib-treated patients at baseline and again at 4 and 24 weeks into treatment, and several of those patients also had a later scalp biopsy. Patients received tofacitinib for 6 to 18 months and were then followed off drug for 6 months to check for delayed response and recurrence. The RNA source kit depended on sample type: the PAXgene miRNA kit for fixed scalp, the miRNeasy kit for PBMCs, and the RNeasy kit for mouse skin. What the authors observed across the whole study: TCR sequences shared between patients were less clear than in mice, possibly partly because of HLA diversity in the patient population. Scalp TCR repertoire analysis is complicated because resident alphabeta T cells in normal human skin are also sequenced, whereas mouse skin is dominated by gammadelta T cells. Compared with normal scalp, lesional scalp had higher clonality and more expanded CD8+ clones, particularly in alopecia totalis/universalis, a pattern that suggests antigenic drive.

What the time point label conveys for this sample: baseline before oral tofacitinib. From alopecia areata patients, peripheral blood was collected along with lesional scalp punch biopsies. PBMCs were separated by density centrifugation and stained for CD3, CD4 and CD8, after which CD4+ and CD8+ T cells were sorted on a FACSAria. Libraries were prepared through the immunoSEQ multiplex PCR assay. RNA was extracted from all samples and reverse transcribed into cDNA, which served as template for TCR sequencing. First-strand cDNA was synthesized using SuperScript III with a 2:1 mix of oligo-dT and random hexamers. A synthetic immune receptor repertoire was used to assess amplification bias, and residual bias was removed computationally. The authors' pipeline ran thus. Raw reads were preprocessed for error removal, and CDR3 was defined according to IMGT conventions as running from the conserved cysteine to phenylalanine. Clonality was calculated as 1 minus Shannon entropy normalized by log2 of the number of productive unique TCRs. CD4 or CD8 identity of scalp clones was inferred by cross-referencing scalp TCRbeta sequences with sorted blood CD4 and CD8 repertoires. The table comes from immuneACCESS by way of TCRdb, which keeps in-frame sequences with V and J called. Part of the clones is missing from these tables; in studies checked, under half for an unresolved V gene and the rest for unknown reasons. The DNA was the basis for D and trimming; V, J and clone size are from that table. Counted in this sample were about 200,000 clones; 50% to 65% of them appeared once. Of the sample, under 0.5% falls within the top ten clones.

Details on this clone: It has no known antigen specificity. No qualities accompany the bases; no much larger clone lies one base away.

CDR1 and CDR2 (SEHNR, FQNEAQ) derive from the germline V gene (reference sequence). V ends up 1 base short and J 5 bases short, with an unmatched junction base count of 7. The CDR3 goes from the cysteine to the phenylalanine over 16 residues. Only the CDR3 region is kept as DNA, spanning 48 bases read in frame from base 1. Sequencing used CD4+ T cells sorted from blood, obtained at week 0. The chain couples TRBV7-9 to TRBJ2-4, with TRBD1 matching 8 junction bases. The TCR comes from a human donor with alopecia areata. The nucleotides are TGTGCCAGCAGCTTAGGTTACCGGGACAGGCAAAACATTCAGTACTTC. Protein translation: CASSLGYRDRQNIQYF.